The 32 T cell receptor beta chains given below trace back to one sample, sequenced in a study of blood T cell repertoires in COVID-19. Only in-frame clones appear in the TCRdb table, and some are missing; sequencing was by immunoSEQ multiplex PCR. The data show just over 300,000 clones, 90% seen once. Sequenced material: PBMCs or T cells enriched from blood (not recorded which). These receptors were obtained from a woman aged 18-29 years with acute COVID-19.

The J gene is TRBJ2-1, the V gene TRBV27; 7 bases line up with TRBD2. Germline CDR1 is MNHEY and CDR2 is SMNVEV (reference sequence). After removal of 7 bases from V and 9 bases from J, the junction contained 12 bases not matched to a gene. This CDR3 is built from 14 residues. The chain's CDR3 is CASKVASGGSEQFF. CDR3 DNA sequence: TGTGCCAGCAAGGTCGCTAGCGGAGGGAGTGAGCAGTTCTTC.

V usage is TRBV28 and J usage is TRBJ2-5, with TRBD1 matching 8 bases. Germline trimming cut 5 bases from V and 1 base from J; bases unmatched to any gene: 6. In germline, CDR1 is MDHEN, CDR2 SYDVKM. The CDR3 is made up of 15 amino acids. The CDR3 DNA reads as TGTGCCAGCAGTCCGGACAGGGTACTCCAAGAGACCCAGTACTTC. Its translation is CASSPDRVLQETQYF.

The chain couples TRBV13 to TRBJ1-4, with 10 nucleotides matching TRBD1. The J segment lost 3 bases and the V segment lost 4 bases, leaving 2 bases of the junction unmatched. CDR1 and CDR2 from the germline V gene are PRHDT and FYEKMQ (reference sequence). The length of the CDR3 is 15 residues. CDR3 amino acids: CASSSGQGANEKLFF. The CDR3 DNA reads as TGTGCCAGCAGCTCCGGACAGGGGGCTAATGAAAAACTGTTTTTT.

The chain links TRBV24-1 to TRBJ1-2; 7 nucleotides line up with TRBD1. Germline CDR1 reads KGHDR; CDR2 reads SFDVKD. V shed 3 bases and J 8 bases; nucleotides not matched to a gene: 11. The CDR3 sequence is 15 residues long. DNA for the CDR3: TGTGCCACCAGTGATCCCGGGACAGTACCTTTCGGCTACACCTTC. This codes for CATSDPGTVPFGYTF.

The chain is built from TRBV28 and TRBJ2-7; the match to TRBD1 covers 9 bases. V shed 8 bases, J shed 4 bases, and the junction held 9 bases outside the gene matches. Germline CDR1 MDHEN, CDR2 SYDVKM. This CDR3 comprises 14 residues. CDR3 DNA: TGTGCCAGCGGAGCCGGGACAGGGATATACGAGCAGTACTTC. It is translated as CASGAGTGIYEQYF.

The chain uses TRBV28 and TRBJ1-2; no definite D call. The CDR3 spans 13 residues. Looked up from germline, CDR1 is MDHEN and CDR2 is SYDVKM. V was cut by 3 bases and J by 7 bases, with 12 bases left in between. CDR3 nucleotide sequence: TGTGCCAGCAGTTTGCGTTCGCAAGTTGGCTACACCTTC. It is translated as CASSLRSQVGYTF.

The CDR3 region is CASSLVDSRPVAQYF. The CDR3 nucleotides are TGTGCCAGCAGCTTAGTGGACTCCCGGCCGGTGGCCCAGTACTTC. V and J are TRBV7-9 and TRBJ2-5; TRBD2 might be the D (5 bases). Per the germline V gene, CDR1 is SEHNR and CDR2 is FQNEAQ (reference sequence). V was pared by 1 base and J by 9 bases, with 18 bases between. This CDR3 contains 15 residues.

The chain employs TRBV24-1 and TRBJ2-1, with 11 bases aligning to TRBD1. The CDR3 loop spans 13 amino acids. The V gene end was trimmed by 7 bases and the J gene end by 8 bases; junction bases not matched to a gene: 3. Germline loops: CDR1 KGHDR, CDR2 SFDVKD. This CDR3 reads CATRRTGGDEQFF. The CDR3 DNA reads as TGTGCCACCAGAAGGACAGGGGGCGATGAGCAGTTCTTC.

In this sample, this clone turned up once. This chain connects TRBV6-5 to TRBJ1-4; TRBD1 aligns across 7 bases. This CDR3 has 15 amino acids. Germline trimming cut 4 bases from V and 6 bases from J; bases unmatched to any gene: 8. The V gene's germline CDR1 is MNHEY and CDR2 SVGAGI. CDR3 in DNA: TGTGCCAGCAGTTCCGACAGGGCGGATGATGAAAAACTGTTTTTT. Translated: CASSSDRADDEKLFF.

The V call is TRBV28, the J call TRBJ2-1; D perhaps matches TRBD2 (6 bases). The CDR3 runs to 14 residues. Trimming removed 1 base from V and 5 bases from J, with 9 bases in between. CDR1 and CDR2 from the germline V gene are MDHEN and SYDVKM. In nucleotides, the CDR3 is TGTGCCAGCAGTTTATTTACTAGCAACAATGAGCAGTTCTTC. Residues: CASSLFTSNNEQFF. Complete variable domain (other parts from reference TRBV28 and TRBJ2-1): DVKVTQSSRYLVKRTGEKVFLECVQDMDHENMFWYRQDPGLGLRLIYFSYDVKMKEKGDIPEGYSVSREKKERFSLILESASTNQTSMYLCASSLFTSNNEQFFGPGTRLTVL.

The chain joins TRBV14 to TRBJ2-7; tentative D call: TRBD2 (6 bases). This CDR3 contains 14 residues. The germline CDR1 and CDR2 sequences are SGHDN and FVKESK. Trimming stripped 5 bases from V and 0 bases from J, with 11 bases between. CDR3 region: CASSNSGSSYEQYF. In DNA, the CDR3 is TGTGCCAGCAGCAATAGCGGAAGCTCCTACGAGCAGTACTTC.

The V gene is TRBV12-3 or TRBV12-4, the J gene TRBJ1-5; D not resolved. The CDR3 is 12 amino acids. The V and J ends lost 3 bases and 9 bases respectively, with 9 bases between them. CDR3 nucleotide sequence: TGTGCCAGCAGTTTGACACCCGGGCCCCAGCATTTT. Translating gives CASSLTPGPQHF.

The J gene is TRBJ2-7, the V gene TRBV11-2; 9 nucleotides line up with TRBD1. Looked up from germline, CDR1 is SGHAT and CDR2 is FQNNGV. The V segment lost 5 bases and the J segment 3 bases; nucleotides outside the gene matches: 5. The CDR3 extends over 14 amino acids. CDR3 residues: CASSTQTGGYEQYF. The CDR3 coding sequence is TGTGCCAGCAGCACCCAGACAGGGGGCTACGAGCAGTACTTC.

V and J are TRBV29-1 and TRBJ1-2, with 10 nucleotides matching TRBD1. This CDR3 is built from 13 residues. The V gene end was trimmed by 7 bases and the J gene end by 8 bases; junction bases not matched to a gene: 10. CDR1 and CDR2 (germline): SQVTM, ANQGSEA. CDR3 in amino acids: CSAAGTGAEGYTF. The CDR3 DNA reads TGCAGCGCTGCCGGGACAGGGGCTGAGGGCTACACCTTC.

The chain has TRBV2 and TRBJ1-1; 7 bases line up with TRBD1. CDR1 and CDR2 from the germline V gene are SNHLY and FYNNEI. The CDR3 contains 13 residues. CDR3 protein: CGGGTTMNTEAFF. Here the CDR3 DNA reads TGTGGAGGGGGCACTACAATGAACACTGAAGCTTTCTTT.

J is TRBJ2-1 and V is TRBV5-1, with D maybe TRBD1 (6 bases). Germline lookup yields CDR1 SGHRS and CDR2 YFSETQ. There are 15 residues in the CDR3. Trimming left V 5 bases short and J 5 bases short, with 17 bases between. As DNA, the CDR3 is TGCGCCAGCAGAGAGGACAGCTCCGATCACAATGAGCAGTTCTTC. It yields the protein CASREDSSDHNEQFF.

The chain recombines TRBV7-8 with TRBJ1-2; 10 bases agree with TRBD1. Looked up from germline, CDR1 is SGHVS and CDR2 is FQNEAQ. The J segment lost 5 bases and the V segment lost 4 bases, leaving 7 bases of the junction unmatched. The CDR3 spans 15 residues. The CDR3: CASSSTDRGRYGYTF. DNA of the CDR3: TGTGCCAGCAGCTCCACCGACAGGGGGCGTTATGGCTACACCTTC.

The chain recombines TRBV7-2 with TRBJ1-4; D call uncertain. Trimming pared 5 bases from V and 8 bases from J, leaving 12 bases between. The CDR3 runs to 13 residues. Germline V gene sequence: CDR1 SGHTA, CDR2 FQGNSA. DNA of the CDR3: TGTGCCAGCAGCCCCCAAGCGGGCGAAAAACTGTTTTTT. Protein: CASSPQAGEKLFF.

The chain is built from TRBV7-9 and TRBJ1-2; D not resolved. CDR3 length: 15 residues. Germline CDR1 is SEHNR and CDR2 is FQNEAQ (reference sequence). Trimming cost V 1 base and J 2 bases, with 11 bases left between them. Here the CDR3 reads CASSLGSSGNYGYTF. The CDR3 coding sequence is TGTGCCAGCAGCTTAGGGTCCTCGGGGAACTATGGCTACACCTTC.

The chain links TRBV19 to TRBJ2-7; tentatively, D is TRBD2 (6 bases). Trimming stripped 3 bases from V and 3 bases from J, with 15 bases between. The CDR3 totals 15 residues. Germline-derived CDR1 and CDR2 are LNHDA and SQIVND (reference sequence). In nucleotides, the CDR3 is TGTGCCAGTAGTATGGTAGGGACTGGGATCTACGAGCAGTACTTC. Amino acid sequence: CASSMVGTGIYEQYF.

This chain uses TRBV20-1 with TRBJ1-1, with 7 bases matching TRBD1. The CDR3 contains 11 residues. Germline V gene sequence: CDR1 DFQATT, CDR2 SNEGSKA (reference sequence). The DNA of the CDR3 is TGCAGGGGGGTGACGACAGGGGAAGCTTTCTTT. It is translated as CRGVTTGEAFF.

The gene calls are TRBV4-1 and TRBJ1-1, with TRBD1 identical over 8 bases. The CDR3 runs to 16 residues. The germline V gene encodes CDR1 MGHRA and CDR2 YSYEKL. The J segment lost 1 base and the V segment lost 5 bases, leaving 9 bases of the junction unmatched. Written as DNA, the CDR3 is TGCGCCAGCAGCGATCCAGGGGGCGGGTGGAACACTGAAGCTTTCTTT. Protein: CASSDPGGGWNTEAFF.

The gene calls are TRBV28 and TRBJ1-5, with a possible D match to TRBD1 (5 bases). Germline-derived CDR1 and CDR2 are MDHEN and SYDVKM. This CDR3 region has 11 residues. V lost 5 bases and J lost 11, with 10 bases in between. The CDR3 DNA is TGTGCCAGCAGTACCCGGGGGGCCCAGCATTTT. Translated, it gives CASSTRGAQHF.

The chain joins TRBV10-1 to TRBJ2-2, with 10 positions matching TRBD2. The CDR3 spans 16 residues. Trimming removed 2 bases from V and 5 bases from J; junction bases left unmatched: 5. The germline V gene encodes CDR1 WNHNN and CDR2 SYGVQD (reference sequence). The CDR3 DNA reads TGCGCCAGCAGTGAGATAGCGGGAGGAAGGACCGGGGAGCTGTTTTTT. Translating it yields CASSEIAGGRTGELFF.

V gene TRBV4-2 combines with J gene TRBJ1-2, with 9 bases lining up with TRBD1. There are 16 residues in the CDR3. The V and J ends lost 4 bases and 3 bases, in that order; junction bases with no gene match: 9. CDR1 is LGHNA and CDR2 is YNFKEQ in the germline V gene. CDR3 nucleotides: TGTGCCAGCAGCCCGTCGGACAGGGGCAAGGACTATGGCTACACCTTC. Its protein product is CASSPSDRGKDYGYTF.

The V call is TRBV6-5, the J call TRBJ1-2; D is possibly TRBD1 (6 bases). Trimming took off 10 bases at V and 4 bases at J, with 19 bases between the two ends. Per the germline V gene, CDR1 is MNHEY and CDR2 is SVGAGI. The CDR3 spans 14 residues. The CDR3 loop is CATALTGQLYGYTF. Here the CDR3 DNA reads TGTGCCACCGCATTAACGGGACAACTCTATGGCTACACCTTC.

The CDR3 reads CASRTGNEQFF. CDR3 bases: TGTGCCAGCAGGACGGGCAATGAGCAGTTCTTC. The V gene is TRBV25-1, the J gene TRBJ2-1; D remains unclear. This CDR3 has 11 residues. Trimming pared 6 bases from V and 6 bases from J, leaving 6 bases between. The germline V gene encodes CDR1 MGHDK and CDR2 SYGVNS.

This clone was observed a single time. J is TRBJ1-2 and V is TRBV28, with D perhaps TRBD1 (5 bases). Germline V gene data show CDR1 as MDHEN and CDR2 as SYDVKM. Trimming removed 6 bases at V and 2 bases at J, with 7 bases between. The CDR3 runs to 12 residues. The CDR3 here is CASRGRNYGYTF. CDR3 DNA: TGTGCCAGCAGGGGGCGGAACTATGGCTACACCTTC.

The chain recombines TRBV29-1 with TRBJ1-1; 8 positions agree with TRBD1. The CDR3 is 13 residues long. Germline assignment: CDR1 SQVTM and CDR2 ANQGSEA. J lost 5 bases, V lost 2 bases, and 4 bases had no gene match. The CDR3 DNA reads TGCAGCGTTGAATGGACAGGGCGGACTGAAGCTTTCTTT. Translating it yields CSVEWTGRTEAFF.

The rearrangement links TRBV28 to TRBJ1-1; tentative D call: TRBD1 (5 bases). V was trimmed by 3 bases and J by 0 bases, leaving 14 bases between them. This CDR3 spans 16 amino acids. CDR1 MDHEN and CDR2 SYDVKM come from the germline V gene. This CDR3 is CASSFPGVLMNTEAFF. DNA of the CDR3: TGTGCCAGCAGTTTTCCGGGGGTCCTTATGAACACTGAAGCTTTCTTT.

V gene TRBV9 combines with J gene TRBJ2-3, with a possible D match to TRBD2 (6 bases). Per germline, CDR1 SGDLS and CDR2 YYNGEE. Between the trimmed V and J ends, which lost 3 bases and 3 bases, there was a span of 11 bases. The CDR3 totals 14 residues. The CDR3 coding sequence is TGTGCCAGCAGCGCGACTAGGAAGACAGATACGCAGTATTTT. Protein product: CASSATRKTDTQYF. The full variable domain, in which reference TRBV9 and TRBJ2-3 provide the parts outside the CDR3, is DSGVTQTPKHLITATGQRVTLRCSPRSGDLSVYWYQQSLDQGLQFLIQYYNGEERAKGNILERFSAQQFPDLHSELNLSSLELGDSALYFCASSATRKTDTQYFGPGTRLTVL.

The CDR3: CASSEALGAGYEQYF. The DNA of the CDR3 is TGTGCCAGCAGTGAAGCGCTTGGTGCGGGGTACGAGCAGTACTTC. The chain employs TRBV2 and TRBJ2-7; D may be TRBD2 (6 bases). The CDR3 extends over 15 amino acids. V gave up 0 bases and J gave up 4 bases, with 13 bases separating them. Germline V gives CDR1 SNHLY, CDR2 FYNNEI.